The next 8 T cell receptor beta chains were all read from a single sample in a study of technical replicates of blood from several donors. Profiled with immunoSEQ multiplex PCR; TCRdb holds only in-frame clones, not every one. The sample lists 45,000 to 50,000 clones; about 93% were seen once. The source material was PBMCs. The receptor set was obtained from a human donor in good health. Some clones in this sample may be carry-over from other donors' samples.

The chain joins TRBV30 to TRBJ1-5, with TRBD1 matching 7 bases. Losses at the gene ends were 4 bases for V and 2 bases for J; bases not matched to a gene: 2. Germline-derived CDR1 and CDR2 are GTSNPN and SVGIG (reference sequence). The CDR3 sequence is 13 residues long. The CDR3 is CAWNTGGNQPQHF. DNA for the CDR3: TGTGCCTGGAATACAGGGGGCAATCAGCCCCAGCATTTT.

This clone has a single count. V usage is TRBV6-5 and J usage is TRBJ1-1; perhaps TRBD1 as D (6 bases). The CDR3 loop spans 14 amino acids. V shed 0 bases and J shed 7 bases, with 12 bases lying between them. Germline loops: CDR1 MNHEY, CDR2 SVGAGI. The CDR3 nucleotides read TGTGCCAGCAGTTACTCGGGGACACACGGTGAAGCTTTCTTT. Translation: CASSYSGTHGEAFF.

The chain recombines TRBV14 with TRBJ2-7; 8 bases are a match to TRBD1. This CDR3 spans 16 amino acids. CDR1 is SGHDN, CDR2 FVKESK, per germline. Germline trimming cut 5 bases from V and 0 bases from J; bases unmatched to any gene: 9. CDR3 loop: CASSSRQGSYSYEQYF. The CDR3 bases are TGTGCCAGCAGCTCTCGACAGGGGTCCTACTCCTACGAGCAGTACTTC. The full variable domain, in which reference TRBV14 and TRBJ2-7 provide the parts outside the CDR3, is EAGVTQFPSHSVIEKGQTVTLRCDPISGHDNLYWYRRVMGKEIKFLLHFVKESKQDESGMPNNRFLAERTGGTYSTLKVQPAELEDSGVYFCASSSRQGSYSYEQYFGPGTRLTVT.

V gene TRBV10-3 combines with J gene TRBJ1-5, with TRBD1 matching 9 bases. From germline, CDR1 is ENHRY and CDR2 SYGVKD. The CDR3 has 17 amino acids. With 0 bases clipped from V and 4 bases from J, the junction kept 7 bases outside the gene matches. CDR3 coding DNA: TGTGCCATCAGTGAGTCGGCCGGGACAGGGAATAATCAGCCCCAGCATTTT. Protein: CAISESAGTGNNQPQHF.

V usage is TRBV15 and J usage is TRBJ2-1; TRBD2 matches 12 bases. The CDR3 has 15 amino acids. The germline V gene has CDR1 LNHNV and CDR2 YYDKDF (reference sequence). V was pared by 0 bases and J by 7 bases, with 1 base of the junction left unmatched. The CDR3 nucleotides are TGTGCCACCAGCAGAGAACTAGCGGGAGGAAATGAGCAGTTCTTC. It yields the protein CATSRELAGGNEQFF.

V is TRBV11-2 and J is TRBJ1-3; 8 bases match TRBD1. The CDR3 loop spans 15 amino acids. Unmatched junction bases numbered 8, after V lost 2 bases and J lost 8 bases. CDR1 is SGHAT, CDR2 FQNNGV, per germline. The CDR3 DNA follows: TGTGCCAGCAGCTTATACACAGGACAGGGAGACACCATATATTTT. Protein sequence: CASSLYTGQGDTIYF.

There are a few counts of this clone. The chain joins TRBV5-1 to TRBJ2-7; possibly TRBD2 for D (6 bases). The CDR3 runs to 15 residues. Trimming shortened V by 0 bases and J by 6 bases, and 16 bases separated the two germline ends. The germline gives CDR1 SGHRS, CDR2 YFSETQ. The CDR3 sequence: CASSLGWGTSLEQYF. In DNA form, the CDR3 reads TGCGCCAGCAGCTTGGGATGGGGGACTTCCCTCGAGCAGTACTTC.

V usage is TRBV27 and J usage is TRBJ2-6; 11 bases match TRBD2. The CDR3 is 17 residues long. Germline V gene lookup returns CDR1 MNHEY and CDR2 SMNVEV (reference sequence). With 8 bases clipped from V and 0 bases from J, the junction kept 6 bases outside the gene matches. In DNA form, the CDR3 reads TGTGCCAGCCTCGGGACTAGCGGTAGCTCTGGGGCCAACGTCCTGACTTTC. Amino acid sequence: CASLGTSGSSGANVLTF.